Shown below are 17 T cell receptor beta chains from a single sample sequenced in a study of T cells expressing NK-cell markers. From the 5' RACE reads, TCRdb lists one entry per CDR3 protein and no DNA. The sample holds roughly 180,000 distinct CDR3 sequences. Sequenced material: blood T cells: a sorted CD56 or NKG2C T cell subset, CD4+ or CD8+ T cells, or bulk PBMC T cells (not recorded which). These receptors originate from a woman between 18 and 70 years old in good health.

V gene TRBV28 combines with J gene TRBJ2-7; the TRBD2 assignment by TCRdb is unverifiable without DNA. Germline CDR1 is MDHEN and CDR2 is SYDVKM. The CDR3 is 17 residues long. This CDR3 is CASPQGLAGGSSYEQYF.

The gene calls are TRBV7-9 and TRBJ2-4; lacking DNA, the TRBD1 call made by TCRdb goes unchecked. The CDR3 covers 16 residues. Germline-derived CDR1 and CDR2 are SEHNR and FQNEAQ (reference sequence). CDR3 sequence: CASSPDRVLTLSIQYF.

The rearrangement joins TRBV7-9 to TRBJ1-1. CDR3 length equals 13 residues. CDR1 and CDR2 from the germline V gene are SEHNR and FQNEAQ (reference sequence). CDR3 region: CASSLGWSTEAFF.

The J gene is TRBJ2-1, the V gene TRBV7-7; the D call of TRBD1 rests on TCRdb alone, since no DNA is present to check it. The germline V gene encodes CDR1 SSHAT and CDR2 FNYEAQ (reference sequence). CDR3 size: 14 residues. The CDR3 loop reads CASSPSGRGNEQFF.

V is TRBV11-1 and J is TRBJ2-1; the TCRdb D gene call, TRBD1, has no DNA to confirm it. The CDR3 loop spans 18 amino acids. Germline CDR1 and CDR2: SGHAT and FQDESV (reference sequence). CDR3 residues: CASSFPGARQGSYNEQFF.

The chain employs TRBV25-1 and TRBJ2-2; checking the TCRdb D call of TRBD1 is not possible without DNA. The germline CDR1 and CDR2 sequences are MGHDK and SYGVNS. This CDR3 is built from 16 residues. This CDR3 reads CASSESRTVRTGELFF.

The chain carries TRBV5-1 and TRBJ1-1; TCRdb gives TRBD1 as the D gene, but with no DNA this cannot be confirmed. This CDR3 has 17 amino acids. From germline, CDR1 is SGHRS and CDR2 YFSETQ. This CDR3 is CASRKDGINLPPLEAFF. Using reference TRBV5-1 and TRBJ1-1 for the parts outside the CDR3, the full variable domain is KAGVTQTPRYLIKTRGQQVTLSCSPISGHRSVSWYQQTPGQGLQFLFEYFSETQRNKGNFPGRFSGRQFSNSRSEMNVSTLELGDSALYLCASRKDGINLPPLEAFFGQGTRLTVV.

CDR3: CASSFGQGGNTGELFF. The chain has TRBV12-3 or TRBV12-4 and TRBJ2-2; lacking DNA, the TRBD1 call made by TCRdb goes unchecked. This CDR3 spans 16 amino acids.

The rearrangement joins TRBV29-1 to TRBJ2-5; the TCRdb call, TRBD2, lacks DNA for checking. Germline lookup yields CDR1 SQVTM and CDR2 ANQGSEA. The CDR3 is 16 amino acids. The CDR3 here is CSAGTSGRASVETQYF.

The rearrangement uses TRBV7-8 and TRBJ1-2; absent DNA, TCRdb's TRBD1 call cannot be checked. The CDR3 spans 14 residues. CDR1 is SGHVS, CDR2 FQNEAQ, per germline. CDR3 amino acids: CASSYPGVNYGYTF.

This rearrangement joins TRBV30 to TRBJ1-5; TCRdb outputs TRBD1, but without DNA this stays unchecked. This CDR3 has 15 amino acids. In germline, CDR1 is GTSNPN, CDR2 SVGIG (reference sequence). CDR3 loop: CAWSVSTGSDQPQHF. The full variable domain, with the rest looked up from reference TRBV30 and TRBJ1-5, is SQTIHQWPATLVQPVGSPLSLECTVEGTSNPNLYWYRQAAGRGLQLLFYSVGIGQISSEVPQNLSASRPQDRQFILSSKKLLLSDSGFYLCAWSVSTGSDQPQHFGDGTRLSIL.

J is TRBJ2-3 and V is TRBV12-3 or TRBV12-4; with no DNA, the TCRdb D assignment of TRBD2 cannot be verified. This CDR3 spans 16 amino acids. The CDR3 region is CASSRTSGGGTDTQYF.

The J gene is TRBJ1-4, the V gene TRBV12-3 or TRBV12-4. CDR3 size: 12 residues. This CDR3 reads CASSELIEKLFF.

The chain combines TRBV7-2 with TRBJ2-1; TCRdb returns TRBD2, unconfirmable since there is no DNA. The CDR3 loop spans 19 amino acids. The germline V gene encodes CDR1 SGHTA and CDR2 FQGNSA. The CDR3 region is CASSLAGLAGGGTYNEQFF.

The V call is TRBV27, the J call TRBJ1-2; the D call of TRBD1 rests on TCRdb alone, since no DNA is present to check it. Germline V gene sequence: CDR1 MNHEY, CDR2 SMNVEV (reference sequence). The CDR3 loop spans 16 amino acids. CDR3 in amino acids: CASSRDRGISNYGYTF.

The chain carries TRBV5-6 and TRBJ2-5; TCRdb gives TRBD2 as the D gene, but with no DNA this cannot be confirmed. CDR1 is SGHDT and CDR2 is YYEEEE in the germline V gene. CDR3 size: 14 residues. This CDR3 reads CASSRGLAKETQYF.

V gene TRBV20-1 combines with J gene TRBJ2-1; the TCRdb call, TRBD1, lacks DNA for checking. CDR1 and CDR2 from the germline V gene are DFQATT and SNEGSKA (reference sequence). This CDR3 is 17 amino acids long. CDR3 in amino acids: CSAPVRRPQSSYNEQFF.